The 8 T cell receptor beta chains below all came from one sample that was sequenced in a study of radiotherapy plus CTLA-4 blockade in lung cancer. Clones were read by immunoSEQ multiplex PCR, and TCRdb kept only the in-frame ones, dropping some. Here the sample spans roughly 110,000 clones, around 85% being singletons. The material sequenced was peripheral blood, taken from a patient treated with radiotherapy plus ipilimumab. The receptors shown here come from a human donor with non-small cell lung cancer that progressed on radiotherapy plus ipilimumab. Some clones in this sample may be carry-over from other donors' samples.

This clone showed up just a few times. The CDR3 nucleotides read TGCGCCAGCAGCCAAGATCTGCGTCGGCCAGGGGAGGGCGAGCAGTACTTC. Its protein is CASSQDLRRPGEGEQYF. The V and J genes are TRBV4-3 and TRBJ2-7; TRBD2 is a possible D gene (7 bases). The germline V gene encodes CDR1 LGHNA and CDR2 YSLEER. The V end lost 0 bases, the J end lost 6 bases, and 21 bases lay between the germline ends. The CDR3 contains 17 residues.

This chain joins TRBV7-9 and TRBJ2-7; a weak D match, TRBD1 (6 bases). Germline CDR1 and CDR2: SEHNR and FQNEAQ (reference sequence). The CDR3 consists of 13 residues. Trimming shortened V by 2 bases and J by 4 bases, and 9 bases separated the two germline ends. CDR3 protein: CASSLLQGYEQYF. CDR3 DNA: TGTGCCAGCAGCTTATTGCAGGGGTACGAGCAGTACTTC.

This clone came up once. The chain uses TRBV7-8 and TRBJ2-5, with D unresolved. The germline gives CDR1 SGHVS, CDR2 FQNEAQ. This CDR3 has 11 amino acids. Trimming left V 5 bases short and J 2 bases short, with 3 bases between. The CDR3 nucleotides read TGTGCCAGCAGCGTTCAAGAGACCCAGTACTTC. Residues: CASSVQETQYF.

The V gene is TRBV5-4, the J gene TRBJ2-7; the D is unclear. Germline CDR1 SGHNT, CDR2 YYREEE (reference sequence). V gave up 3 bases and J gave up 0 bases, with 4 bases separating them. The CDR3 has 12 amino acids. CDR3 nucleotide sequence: TGTGCCAGCAGCTGGCACTCCTACGAGCAGTACTTC. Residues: CASSWHSYEQYF.

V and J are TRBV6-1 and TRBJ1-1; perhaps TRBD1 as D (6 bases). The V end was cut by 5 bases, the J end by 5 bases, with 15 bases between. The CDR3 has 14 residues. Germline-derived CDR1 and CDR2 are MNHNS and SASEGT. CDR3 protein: CASSYTGLETEAFF. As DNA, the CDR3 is TGTGCCAGCAGTTATACAGGGTTAGAGACTGAAGCTTTCTTT.

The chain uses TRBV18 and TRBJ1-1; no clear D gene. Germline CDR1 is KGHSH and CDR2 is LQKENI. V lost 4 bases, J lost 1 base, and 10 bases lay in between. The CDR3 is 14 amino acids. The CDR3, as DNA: TGTGCCAGCTCACTAAGTCTTACGAACACTGAAGCTTTCTTT. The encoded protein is CASSLSLTNTEAFF.

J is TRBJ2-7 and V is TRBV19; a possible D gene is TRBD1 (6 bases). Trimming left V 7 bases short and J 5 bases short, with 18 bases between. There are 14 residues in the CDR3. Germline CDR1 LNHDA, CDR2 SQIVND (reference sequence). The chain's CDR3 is CASKGRGHQNEQYF. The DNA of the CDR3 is TGTGCCAGTAAGGGTAGGGGACACCAAAACGAGCAGTACTTC.

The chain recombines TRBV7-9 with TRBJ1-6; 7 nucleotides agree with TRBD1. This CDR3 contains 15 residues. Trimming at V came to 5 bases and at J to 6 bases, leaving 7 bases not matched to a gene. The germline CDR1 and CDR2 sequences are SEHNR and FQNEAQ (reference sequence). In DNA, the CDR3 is TGTGCCAGCAGCCCAAAGGGGACAGCTAATTCACCCCTCCACTTT. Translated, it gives CASSPKGTANSPLHF.